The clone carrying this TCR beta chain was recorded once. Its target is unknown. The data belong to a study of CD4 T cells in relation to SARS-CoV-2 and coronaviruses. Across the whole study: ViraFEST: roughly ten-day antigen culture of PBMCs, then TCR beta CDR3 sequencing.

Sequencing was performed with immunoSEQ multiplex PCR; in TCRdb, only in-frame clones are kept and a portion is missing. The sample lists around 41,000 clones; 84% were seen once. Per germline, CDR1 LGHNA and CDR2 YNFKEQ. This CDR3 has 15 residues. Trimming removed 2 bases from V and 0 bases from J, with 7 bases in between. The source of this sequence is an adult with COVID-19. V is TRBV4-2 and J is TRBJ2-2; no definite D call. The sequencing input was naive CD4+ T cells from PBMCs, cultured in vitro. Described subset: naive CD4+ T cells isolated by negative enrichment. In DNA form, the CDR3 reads TGTGCCAGCAGCCAAAACACAGCGAACACCGGGGAGCTGTTTTTT. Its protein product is CASSQNTANTGELFF.